Here is one TCR beta chain with its context. Researchers made TCR beta libraries by using iRepertoire HTBI primers and running Arm-PCR on CDR3 regions. TCRdb independently ran MiXCR on the multiplex PCR reads; one entry per CDR3 protein. Of 250,000 to 300,000 distinct CDR3 sequences listed, 22% are singletons. The CDR3 consists of 15 residues. CDR1 DFQATT and CDR2 SNEGSKA come from the germline V gene (reference sequence). V lost 5 bases and J 0 bases, leaving 14 bases between the germline ends. These data come from a study of regulatory T cells in long-lasting Graves disease. Study context: The term persistent Graves' disease signified upward of 5 years on antithyroid drugs with positive TSH receptor antibodies.

The time point was: persistent/refractory GD, antithyroid drugs over 5 years with positive TRAb. With RNA extracted from PBMCs as input, the TCR library was made. The specimen was peripheral blood mononuclear cells (PBMCs), collected when the disease was refractory, from a patient treated with antithyroid drugs. The chain carries TRBV20-1 and TRBJ1-5; tentative D call: TRBD1 (5 bases). This receptor was identified in a female donor with Graves disease. Written as DNA, the CDR3 is TGCAGTGCTCGAGGACACTTGTATAGCAATCAGCCCCAGCATTTT. Its protein product is CSARGHLYSNQPQHF.